This TCR beta chain was obtained from a study of cytomegalovirus exposure and HLA in healthy donors (dated by TCRdb to about 2017). About the full investigation: According to an earlier analysis of several hundred of the donors, about 179 million T cells yielded over 90 million unique TCR beta sequences and around 280 Gb of sequence data. About 320 gigabases of sequencing data and approximately 85 million unique TCR sequences were included in an early release covering several hundred HLA-typed donors. Of the 350 to 450 genotyped donors, roughly 85% fell in the genetic ancestry cluster associated with self-reported Caucasian donors. The study aimed to test whether signatures of past pathogen exposure could be identified by cataloging public T cell receptors. Using immunosequencing, the study profiled T cell repertoires from 666 subjects and related those repertoires to cytomegalovirus serostatus. A separate validation cohort of some 130 different subjects was used in addition to the 666-subject first cohort. The study combined high-throughput TCR immunosequencing, statistical association of individual TCRs with disease status, and machine learning to predict cytomegalovirus infection status. To study patterns of TCR occurrence, a later analysis re-analyzed previously published TCR beta repertoires from just over 650 donors and added high-resolution HLA genotyping. In the later analysis, no new phenotypic data were used to find candidate immune exposures; instead, reliance was placed on TCR beta sequences and their occurrence across donors. To decide whether each TCR beta V gene segment behaved as functional or pseudogenic, an earlier analysis of approximately 600 of the donors relied on high-throughput TCR beta sequencing. Donor age, sex, ethnicity and CMV serostatus were collected together with the repertoire data. In a later genetic analysis, genome-wide SNP genotypes for about three fifths of the 666 donors were used, and that subset was treated as a discovery cohort. All discovery cohort repertoires had been generated using a single sequencing platform. Class I and class II HLA loci were covered by the typing at four-digit resolution. Typing coverage varied by locus: roughly 620-640 donors for A, B, C, DRB1 and DQB1; around 560 for DQA1; around 570 for DPA1; approximately 450 for DPB1. Several DR-DQ haplotypes were treated as single units for association and clustering because of strong linkage in the cohort. Among around 400 genotyped donors of the cohort, an average of around 250,000 unique TCR beta nucleotide sequences was sequenced per donor, of which approximately 18% were non-productive.

Notes on this clone: The target of this receptor is not known. It has no much larger one-base neighbor in the sample; base qualities were not kept.

The cohort comprised around 690 healthy bone marrow donors. All cohort members were sampled while nominally healthy, although unrecorded immune exposures were likely present. The donor tested CMV seronegative and was one of the 352 seronegative cohort members. Every donor gave a peripheral blood sample, and the peripheral blood mononuclear cells from that sample were used for TCR beta sequencing. The Qiagen DNeasy Blood Extraction Kit was used to extract genomic DNA from the blood cell samples. Library preparation employed the immunoSEQ multiplex PCR assay. For the multiplex PCR, a mixture combining 60 forward primers for TCR Vbeta segments and 13 reverse primers for TCR Jbeta segments was used. The CDR3 region of rearranged TCR beta genes was amplified from genomic DNA by a multiplex PCR assay. The Illumina HiSeq System was used to sequence the amplified TCR beta libraries as 87-base-pair reads. On the study's bioinformatics: Across the 640 or so repertoires, a later analysis counted approximately 75 million unique TCR beta chains, roughly 11 million of which were shared by at least two donors. To remove PCR and sequencing errors, raw reads were error-corrected and collapsed into unique sequences using a nearest-neighbor algorithm that merged closely related sequences. V, D and J gene segments were assigned by aligning CDR3 sequences to IMGT reference sequences. For a sequence to be retained, a match of at least six nucleotides to both a V gene segment and a J gene segment was required. A rearrangement counted as productive if the CDR3 had no stop codons and remained in frame with V and J, and every other rearrangement counted as non-productive. CDR3 was defined according to IMGT convention as the region running from the second conserved V-encoded cysteine to the conserved J-encoded phenylalanine. Sequences without an unambiguous match to a single V gene segment were excluded from the earlier analysis of 450 to 650 of the donors. In an earlier analysis of roughly 600 of the donors, a V segment was called functional when productive rearrangements were above 56.7%, and segregating when the standard deviation between donors exceeded 5%. To diagnose cytomegalovirus status from the catalog of TCR beta chain sequences, a statistical classification framework was built. V and J gene assignment, in a later analysis, came from comparing TCR nucleotide sequences with IMGT/GENE-DB human TR gene sequences. A later analysis assigned CDR3 sequences and most-parsimonious VDJ recombination scenarios with the TCRdist pipeline. In a later analysis, each TCR beta chain was defined by its CDR3 amino acid sequence together with its V-gene family, and reads lacking a unique V-gene family were excluded. In a later analysis, several hundred highly shared, low-generation-probability nucleotide sequences were removed to address suspected cross-contamination and a sequencing artifact. In a later analysis, a clonal expansion index for each public chain was calculated from normalized within-repertoire ranks of inferred template counts. Generation probabilities in a later analysis came from a VDJ recombination model fitted to out-of-frame rearrangements, and those results were checked against IGoR. Hypergeometric tests were used in a later analysis to score TCR-TCR, TCR-HLA and TCR-CMV co-occurrence, with a repertoire-size bias correction applied to the TCR pairs. A later analysis estimated false discovery rates by permuting HLA or CMV assignments 20 times. In a later analysis, co-occurring TCRs were grouped using DBSCAN, with TCRdist sequence similarity added in when clustering inside HLA-allele-positive subsets. Repertoires with fewer than 30,000 or more than 120,000 public chains were left out of co-occurrence clustering, as were several repertoires with anomalous nucleotide sharing. TCRdb holds this immuneACCESS table with in-frame rearrangements only. Some clones are missing; in checked studies, unresolved V genes explain under half, and the rest has no known cause. V, J and clone size reflect that table, while D and trimming were determined from the DNA. Within this sample are about 170,000 clones, with roughly 80% of them counted one time only. The ten largest account for about 3.1% of the sample.

Overall study outcomes, separate from this receptor: For the cohort, immune exposure information was limited to CMV serostatus. In a later genetic analysis, fewer N-insertions in productive TCRs were reported among donors in an Asian-associated ancestry cluster than the roughly 700-donor mean. The cohort was sequenced for TCR beta chains only, and without alpha or paired-chain data the features that could be detected were limited. Specific HLA alleles were associated with roughly 17,000 TCR beta sequences at a false discovery rate of 0.05 in a later analysis. Because counts were too low, 15 to 20 rarely observed V segments, including chromosome 9 orphons, were left out of the earlier analysis of 587 of the donors. According to the authors, the approach could potentially be generalized to other disease states and immunological phenotypes. Broadly in line with IMGT annotations, most TCR beta V segments showed up in productive rearrangements about 87% or about 30% of the time in an earlier analysis of approximately 600 of the donors. A later analysis reported that several top co-occurrence clusters appeared linked to parvovirus B19, influenza, CMV and Epstein-Barr virus. A few of the identified cytomegalovirus-associated TCR beta chains were confirmed in vitro to be specific for cytomegalovirus antigens. A later analysis found that HLA-associated TCR beta chains were more clonally expanded and had lower generation probabilities than equally common non-associated chains. When HLA alleles, especially DR and DQ, strongly co-occurred, attributing TCR associations to individual alleles was difficult. Across donors, most TCR sequences were observed very rarely, whereas some public TCRs were present in many individuals. The study gave a list of under 200 TCR beta chains associated with cytomegalovirus. A later genetic analysis associated a missense DCLRE1C variant with V-gene and J-gene trimming of TCR beta chains, and an independent cohort replicated the association. Cytomegalovirus status was reported to be diagnosed by the classifier with high specificity and sensitivity in both the original and validation cohorts. A later analysis found that most CMV-associated TCR beta chains appeared HLA-restricted, with HLA associations seemingly driven largely by CMV exposure. In a later analysis, TCR association rates were found to vary across HLA loci, with the most associated TCRs seen for DRB1 alleles and the fewest for HLA-C alleles. Presence/absence analyses assumed roughly uniform sequencing depth across donors, an assumption that may not hold. HLA typing was unavailable for some donors at each locus, so association tests used only the typed subset. Linkage disequilibrium might explain the correlated functional status among segregating V segments, but an unknown experimental factor could not be excluded. The sequencing pipeline was judged likely to have produced a cluster of highly shared sequence variants as a technical artifact. A further reported finding was that TCR beta sequences accurately predicted the HLA-A and HLA-B alleles for most subjects in the first cohort.

Sequencing was carried out using PBMCs. This TCR was recovered from a female donor in good health and CMV-seronegative.

CDR3 reads: CASSQDTRVLGNSPLHF. The sequenced DNA: TGCGCCAGCAGCCAAGATACGAGGGTGTTAGGAAATTCACCCCTCCACTTT. The chain is made from TRBV4-3 and TRBJ1-6, with the D segment identity uncertain. V is cut by 0 bases and J by 7 bases, and the space between the germline ends is 16 bases. As encoded in the germline V gene, CDR1 is LGHNA while CDR2 is YSLEER. The CDR3 runs 17 amino acids, cysteine and phenylalanine included. Only CDR3 DNA remains: 51 bases, in frame from the first base.